This entry concerns a single T cell receptor (beta chain). Its cognate antigen is unknown. Sample-barcoded 5' priming and a J-beta primer mix drove a second PCR of 7 to 11 cycles. MiXCR was run by TCRdb on the 5' RACE reads, yielding one entry per CDR3 protein. Found here are some 1.5 million distinct CDR3 sequences, 25% to 30% of them singletons; the top ten hold over 7%. The data belong to a study of blood T cells in healthy people across ages. The CDR3 extends over 15 amino acids. Germline CDR1 reads LGHDT; CDR2 reads YNNKEL (reference sequence). V lost 4 bases and J 18 bases, leaving 25 bases between the germline ends. Regarding the study as a whole: Total diversity from one million sequenced T cells was likely underestimated.

This receptor was identified in a woman aged 30 to 39 in good health. The material sequenced was blood. The rearrangement joins TRBV3-1 to TRBJ1-6; D might be TRBD1 (5 bases). The CDR3, as DNA: TGTGCCAGCAGCCTAGCCGGGACGTCTAATTCACCCACCCACTTT. It is translated as CASSLAGTSNSPTHF.